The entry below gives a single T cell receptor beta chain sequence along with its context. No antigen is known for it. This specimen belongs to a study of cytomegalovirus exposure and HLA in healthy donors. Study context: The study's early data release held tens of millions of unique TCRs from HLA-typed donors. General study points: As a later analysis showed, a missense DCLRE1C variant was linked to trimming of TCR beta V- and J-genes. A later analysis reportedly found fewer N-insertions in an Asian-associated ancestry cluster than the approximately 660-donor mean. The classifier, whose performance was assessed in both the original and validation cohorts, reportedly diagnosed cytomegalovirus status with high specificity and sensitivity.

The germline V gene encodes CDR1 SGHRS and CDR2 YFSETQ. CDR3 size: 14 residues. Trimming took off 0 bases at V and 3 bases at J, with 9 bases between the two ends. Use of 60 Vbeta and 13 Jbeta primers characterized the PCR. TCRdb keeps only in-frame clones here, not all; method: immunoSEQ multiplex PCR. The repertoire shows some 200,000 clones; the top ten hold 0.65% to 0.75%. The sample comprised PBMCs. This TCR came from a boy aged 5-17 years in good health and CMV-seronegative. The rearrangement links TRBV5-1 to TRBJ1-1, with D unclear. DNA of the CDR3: TGCGCCAGCAGCTTGGGGGCGGGGTACACTGAAGCTTTCTTT. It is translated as CASSLGAGYTEAFF. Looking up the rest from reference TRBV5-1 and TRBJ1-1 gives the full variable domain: KAGVTQTPRYLIKTRGQQVTLSCSPISGHRSVSWYQQTPGQGLQFLFEYFSETQRNKGNFPGRFSGRQFSNSRSEMNVSTLELGDSALYLCASSLGAGYTEAFFGQGTRLTVV.